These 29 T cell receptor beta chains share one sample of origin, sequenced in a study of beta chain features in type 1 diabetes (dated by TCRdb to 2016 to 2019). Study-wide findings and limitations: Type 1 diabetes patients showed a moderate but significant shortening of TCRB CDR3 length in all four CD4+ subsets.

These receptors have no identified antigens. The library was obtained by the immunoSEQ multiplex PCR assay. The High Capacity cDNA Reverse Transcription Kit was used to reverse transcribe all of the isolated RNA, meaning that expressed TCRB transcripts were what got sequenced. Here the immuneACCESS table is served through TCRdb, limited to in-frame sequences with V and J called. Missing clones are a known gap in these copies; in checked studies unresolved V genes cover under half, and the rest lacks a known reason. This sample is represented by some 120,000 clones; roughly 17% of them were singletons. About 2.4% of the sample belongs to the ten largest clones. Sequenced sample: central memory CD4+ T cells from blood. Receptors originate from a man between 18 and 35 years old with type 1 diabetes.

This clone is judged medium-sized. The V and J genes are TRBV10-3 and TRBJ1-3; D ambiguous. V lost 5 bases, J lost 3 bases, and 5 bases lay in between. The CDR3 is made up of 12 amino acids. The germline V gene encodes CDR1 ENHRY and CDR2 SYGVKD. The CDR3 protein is CAISLNGNTIYF. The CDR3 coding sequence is TGTGCCATCAGTCTTAATGGAAACACCATATATTTT.

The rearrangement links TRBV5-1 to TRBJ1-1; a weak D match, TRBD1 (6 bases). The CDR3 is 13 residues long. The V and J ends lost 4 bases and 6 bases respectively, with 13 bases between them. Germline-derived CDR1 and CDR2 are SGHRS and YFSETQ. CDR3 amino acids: CASSPGQRPEAFF. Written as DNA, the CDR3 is TGCGCCAGCAGCCCCGGACAGCGACCTGAAGCTTTCTTT.

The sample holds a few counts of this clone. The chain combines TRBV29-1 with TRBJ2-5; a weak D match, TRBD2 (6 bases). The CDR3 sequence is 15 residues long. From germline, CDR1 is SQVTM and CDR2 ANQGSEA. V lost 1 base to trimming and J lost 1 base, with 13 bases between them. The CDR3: CSVEAGAGSQETQYF. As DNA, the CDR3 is TGCAGCGTTGAAGCGGGAGCAGGGTCCCAAGAGACCCAGTACTTC.

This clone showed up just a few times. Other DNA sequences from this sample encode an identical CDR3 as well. CDR3 DNA sequence: TGTGCCTGGGGGGCGGGCACTGAAGCTTTCTTT. It encodes CAWGAGTEAFF. The chain combines TRBV30 with TRBJ1-1; perhaps TRBD1 as D (5 bases). V was trimmed by 5 bases and J by 4 bases, leaving 8 bases between them. Germline V gene lookup returns CDR1 GTSNPN and CDR2 SVGIG (reference sequence). The CDR3 runs 11 residues. Using reference TRBV30 and TRBJ1-1 for the parts outside the CDR3, the full variable domain is SQTIHQWPATLVQPVGSPLSLECTVEGTSNPNLYWYRQAAGRGLQLLFYSVGIGQISSEVPQNLSASRPQDRQFILSSKKLLLSDSGFYLCAWGAGTEAFFGQGTRLTVV.

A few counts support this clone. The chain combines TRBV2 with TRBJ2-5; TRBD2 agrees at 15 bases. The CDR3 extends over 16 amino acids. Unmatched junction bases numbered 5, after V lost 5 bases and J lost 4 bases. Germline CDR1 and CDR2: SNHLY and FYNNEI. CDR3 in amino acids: CASSRTSGGAGETQYF. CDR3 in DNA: TGTGCCAGCAGTCGGACTAGCGGGGGGGCCGGAGAGACCCAGTACTTC. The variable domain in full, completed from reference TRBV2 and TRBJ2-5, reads EPEVTQTPSHQVTQMGQEVILRCVPISNHLYFYWYRQILGQKVEFLVSFYNNEISEKSEIFDDQFSVERPDGSNFTLKIRSTKLEDSAMYFCASSRTSGGAGETQYFGPGTRLLVL.

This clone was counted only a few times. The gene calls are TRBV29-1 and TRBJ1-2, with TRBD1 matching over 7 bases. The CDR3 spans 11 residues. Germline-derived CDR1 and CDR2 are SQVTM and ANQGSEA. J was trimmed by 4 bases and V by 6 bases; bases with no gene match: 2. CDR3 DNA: TGCAGCGTGGGACAGATCTATGGCTACACCTTC. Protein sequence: CSVGQIYGYTF.

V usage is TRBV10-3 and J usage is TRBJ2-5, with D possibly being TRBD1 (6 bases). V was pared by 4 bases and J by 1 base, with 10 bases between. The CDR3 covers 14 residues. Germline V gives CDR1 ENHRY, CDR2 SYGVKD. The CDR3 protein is CAISVGQLQETQYF. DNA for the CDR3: TGTGCCATCAGTGTCGGACAGCTCCAAGAGACCCAGTACTTC.

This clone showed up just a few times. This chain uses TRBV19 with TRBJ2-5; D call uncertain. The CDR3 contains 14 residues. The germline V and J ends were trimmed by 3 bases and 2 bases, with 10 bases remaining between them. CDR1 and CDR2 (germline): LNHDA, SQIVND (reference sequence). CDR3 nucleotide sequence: TGTGCCAGTAGTATCCAGGTCTCTCAAGAGACCCAGTACTTC. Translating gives CASSIQVSQETQYF.

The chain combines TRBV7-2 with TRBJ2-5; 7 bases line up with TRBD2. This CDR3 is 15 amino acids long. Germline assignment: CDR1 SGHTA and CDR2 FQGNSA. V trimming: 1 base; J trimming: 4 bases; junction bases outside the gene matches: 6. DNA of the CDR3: TGTGCCAGCAGCTTAGTGGCGGGAGAAAGAGAGACCCAGTACTTC. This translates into CASSLVAGERETQYF.

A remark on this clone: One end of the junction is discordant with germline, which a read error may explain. The CDR3 coding sequence is TGCTCCAGCAGCTCTAGCGGAAGCTCCTACAATGAGCAGTTCTTC. It encodes CSSSSSGSSYNEQFF. The V and J genes are TRBV5-1 and TRBJ2-1; 7 bases match TRBD2. CDR1 is SGHRS and CDR2 is YFSETQ in the germline V gene. This CDR3 region has 15 residues.

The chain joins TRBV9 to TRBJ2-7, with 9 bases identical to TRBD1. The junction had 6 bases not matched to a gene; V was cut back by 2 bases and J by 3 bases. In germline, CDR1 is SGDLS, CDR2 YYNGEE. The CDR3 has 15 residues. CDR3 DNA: TGTGCCAGCAGCGTCGGGACAGGGAGGGACTACGAGCAGTACTTC. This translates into CASSVGTGRDYEQYF.

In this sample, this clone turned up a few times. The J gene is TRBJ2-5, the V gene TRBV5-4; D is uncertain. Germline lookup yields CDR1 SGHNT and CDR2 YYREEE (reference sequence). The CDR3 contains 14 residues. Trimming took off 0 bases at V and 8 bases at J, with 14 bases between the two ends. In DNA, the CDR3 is TGTGCCAGCAGCTTGGCCGGAGTAAGGGTAACCCAGTACTTC. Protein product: CASSLAGVRVTQYF.

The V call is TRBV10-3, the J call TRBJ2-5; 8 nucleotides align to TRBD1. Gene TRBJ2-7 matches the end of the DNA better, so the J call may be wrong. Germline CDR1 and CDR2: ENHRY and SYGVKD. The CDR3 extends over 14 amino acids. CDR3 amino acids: CAISTGTGPYEQYF. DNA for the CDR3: TGTGCCATCTCGACCGGGACAGGTCCCTACGAGCAGTACTTC.

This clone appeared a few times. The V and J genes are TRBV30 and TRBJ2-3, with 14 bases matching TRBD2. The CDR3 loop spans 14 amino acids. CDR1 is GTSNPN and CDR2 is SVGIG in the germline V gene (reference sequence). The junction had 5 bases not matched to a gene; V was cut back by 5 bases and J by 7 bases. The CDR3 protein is CAWAGLAGVYTQYF. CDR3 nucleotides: TGTGCCTGGGCGGGACTAGCGGGAGTTTATACGCAGTATTTT.

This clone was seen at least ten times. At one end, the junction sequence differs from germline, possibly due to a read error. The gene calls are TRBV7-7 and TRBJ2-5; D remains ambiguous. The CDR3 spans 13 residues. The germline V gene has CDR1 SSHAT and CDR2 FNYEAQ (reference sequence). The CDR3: CASSLIRQETQYF. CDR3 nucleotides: TGTGCTAGCAGCTTAATCCGACAAGAGACCCAGTACTTC. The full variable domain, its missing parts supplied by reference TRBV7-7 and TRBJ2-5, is GAGVSQSPRYKVTKRGQDVTLRCDPISSHATLYWYQQALGQGPEFLTYFNYEAQPDKSGLPSDRFSAERPEGSISTLTIQRTEQRDSAMYRCASSLIRQETQYFGPGTRLLVL.

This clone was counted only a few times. The CDR3 protein is CASSEATAPNYGYTF. CDR3 nucleotide sequence: TGTGCCAGCAGTGAAGCAACAGCTCCAAACTATGGCTACACCTTC. The chain uses TRBV2 and TRBJ1-2; D unclear. The CDR3 has 15 amino acids. In germline, CDR1 is SNHLY, CDR2 FYNNEI. V lost 0 bases, J lost 2 bases, and 10 bases lay in between.

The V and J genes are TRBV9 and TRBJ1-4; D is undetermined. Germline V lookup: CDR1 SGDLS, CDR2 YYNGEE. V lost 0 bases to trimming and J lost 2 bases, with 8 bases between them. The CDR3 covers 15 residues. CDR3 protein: CASSVGPSTNEKLFF. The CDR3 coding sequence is TGTGCCAGCAGCGTAGGACCGTCGACTAATGAAAAACTGTTTTTT.

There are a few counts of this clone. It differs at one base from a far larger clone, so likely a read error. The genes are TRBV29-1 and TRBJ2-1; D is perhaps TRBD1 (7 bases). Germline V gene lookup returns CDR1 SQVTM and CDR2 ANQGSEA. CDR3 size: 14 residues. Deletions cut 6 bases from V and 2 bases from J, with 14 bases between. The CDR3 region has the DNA TGCAGCGTAACAGACAGGGAGGCCTACAATGAGCAGTTCTTC. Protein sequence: CSVTDREAYNEQFF.

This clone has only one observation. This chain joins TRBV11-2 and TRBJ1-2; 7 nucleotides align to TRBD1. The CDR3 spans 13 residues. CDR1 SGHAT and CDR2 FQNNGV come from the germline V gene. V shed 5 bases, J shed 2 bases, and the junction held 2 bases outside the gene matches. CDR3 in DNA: TGTGCCAGCAGCGCGGGACAGAACTATGGCTACACCTTC. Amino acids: CASSAGQNYGYTF.

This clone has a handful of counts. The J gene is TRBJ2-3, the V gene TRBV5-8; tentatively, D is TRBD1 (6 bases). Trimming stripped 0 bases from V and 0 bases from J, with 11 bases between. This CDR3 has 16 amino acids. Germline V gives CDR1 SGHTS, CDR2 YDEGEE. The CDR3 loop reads CASSLEGRGSTDTQYF. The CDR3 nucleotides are TGTGCCAGCAGCTTGGAGGGCAGGGGCAGCACAGATACGCAGTATTTT.

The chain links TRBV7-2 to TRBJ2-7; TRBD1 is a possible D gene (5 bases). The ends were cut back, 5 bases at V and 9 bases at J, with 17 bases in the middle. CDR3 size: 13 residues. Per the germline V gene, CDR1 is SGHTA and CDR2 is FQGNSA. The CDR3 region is CASSPEAVGVQYF. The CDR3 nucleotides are TGTGCCAGCAGCCCCGAGGCGGTAGGGGTGCAGTACTTC.

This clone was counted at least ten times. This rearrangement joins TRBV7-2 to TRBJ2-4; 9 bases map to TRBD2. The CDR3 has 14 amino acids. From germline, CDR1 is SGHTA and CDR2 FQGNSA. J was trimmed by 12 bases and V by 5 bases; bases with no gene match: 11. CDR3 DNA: TGTGCCAGCAGCACCAATAGCGGGAGAGGAAATCAGTACTTC. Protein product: CASSTNSGRGNQYF.

The CDR3 DNA reads as TGTGCCAGCTCACCAGGGTTAGAAGAGACCCAGTACTTC. Translation gives CASSPGLEETQYF. The V and J genes are TRBV18 and TRBJ2-5, with D unclear. The CDR3 loop spans 13 amino acids. The V end was cut by 2 bases, the J end by 3 bases, with 7 bases between. Germline V gene sequence: CDR1 KGHSH, CDR2 LQKENI.

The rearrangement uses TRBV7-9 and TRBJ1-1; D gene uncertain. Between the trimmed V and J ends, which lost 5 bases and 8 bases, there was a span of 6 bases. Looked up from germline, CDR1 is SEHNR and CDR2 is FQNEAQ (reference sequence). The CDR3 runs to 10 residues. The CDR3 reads CASSQTEAFF. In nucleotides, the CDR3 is TGTGCCAGCAGCCAGACCGAAGCTTTCTTT. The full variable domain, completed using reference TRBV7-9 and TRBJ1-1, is DTGVSQNPRHKITKRGQNVTFRCDPISEHNRLYWYRQTLGQGPEFLTYFQNEAQLEKSRLLSDRFSAERPKGSFSTLEIQRTEQGDSAMYLCASSQTEAFFGQGTRLTVV.

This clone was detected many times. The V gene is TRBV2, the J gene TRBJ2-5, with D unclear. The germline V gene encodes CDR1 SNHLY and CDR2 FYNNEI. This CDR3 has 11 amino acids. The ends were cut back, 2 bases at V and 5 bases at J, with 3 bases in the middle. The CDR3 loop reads CASSEWETQYF. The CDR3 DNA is TGTGCCAGCAGTGAATGGGAGACCCAGTACTTC.

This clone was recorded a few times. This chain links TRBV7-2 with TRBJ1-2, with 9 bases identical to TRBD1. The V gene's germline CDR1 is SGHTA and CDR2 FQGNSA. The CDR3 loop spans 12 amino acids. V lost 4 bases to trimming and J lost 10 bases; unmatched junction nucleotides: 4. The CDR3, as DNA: TGTGCCAGCAGCTGGGACAGGGAAACCTACACCTTC. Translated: CASSWDRETYTF.

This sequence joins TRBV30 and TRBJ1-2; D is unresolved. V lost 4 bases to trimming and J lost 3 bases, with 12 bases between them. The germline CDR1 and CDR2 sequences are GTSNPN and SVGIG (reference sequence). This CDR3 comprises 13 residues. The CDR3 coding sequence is TGTGCCTGGAATTTTAATAACGACTATGGCTACACCTTC. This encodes CAWNFNNDYGYTF. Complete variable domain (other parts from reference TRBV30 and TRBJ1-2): SQTIHQWPATLVQPVGSPLSLECTVEGTSNPNLYWYRQAAGRGLQLLFYSVGIGQISSEVPQNLSASRPQDRQFILSSKKLLLSDSGFYLCAWNFNNDYGYTFGSGTRLTVV.

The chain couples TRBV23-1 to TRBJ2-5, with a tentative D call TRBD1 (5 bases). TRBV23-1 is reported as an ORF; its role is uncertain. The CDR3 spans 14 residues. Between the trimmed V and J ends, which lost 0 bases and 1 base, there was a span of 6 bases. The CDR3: CASSQSTVQETQYF. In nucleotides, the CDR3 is TGCGCCAGCAGTCAATCGACAGTCCAAGAGACCCAGTACTTC.

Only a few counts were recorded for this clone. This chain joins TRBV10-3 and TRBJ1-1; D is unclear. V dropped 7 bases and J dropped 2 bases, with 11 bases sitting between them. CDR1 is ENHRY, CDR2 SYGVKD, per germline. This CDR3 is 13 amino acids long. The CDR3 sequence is CAINPGTNTEAFF. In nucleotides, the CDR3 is TGTGCCATCAATCCAGGAACCAACACTGAAGCTTTCTTT.